This T cell receptor (beta chain) was profiled in a study of blood T cell repertoires in COVID-19. Participants had their cohort set by participant-reported clinical history. The repertoire was sequenced with immunoSEQ multiplex PCR; TCRdb's copy has only in-frame clones and lacks some. The sample comprises 320,000 or so clones, roughly 85% of which are singletons, and under 2% rests with the top ten. The CDR3 is 14 amino acids. The V end was cut by 2 bases, the J end by 3 bases, with 13 bases between. Germline V CDR1 and CDR2: GTSNPN, SVGIG (reference sequence). This chain joins TRBV30 and TRBJ1-1, with unresolved D. This TCR was sampled from a woman aged 25 to 39 who had been exposed to COVID-19. Sequenced material: PBMCs or T cells enriched from blood (not recorded which). CDR3 loop: CAWSLRREDTEAFF. The CDR3 DNA follows: TGTGCCTGGAGTTTGCGACGGGAGGACACTGAAGCTTTCTTT.